A selection of T cell receptor beta chains follows, all from one sample in a study of T cells in Graves' hyperthyroidism and ophthalmopathy. TCRdb fed the multiplex PCR reads into MiXCR, producing one record per CDR3 protein. This sample has some 350,000 distinct CDR3 sequences, with 15% to 19% found just once. Sequenced: blood. The receptors derive from a woman aged 18-35 years with Graves' hyperthyroidism that later progressed to Graves' ophthalmopathy. CDR3s include the opening cysteine and the closing phenylalanine or tryptophan. Each record gives: J gene, clone size, D gene, V gene, CDR3 protein, CDR3 DNA. A D gene is named only where the DNA matches it firmly. Clone size is shown for a subset of rows, as once, few, many or a class of expanded clone.

TRBJ1-1 many NA TRBV5-1 CASSGWGTEAFF TGCGCCAGCAGCGGGTGGGGGACTGAAGCTTTCTTT
TRBJ2-3 few TRBD2 TRBV10-2 CASSLSGRLTDTQYF TGCGCCAGCAGTCTCAGCGGGAGGTTAACAGATACGCAGTATTTT
TRBJ2-5 NA TRBD2 TRBV18 CASSRGLAGSQETQYF TGTGCCAGCTCTCGGGGACTAGCGGGGAGCCAAGAAACCCAGTACTTC
TRBJ2-3 many TRBD2 TRBV20-1 CSAREGREEIDTQYF TGCAGTGCTAGAGAGGGGCGGGAGGAAATAGATACGCAGTATTTT
TRBJ2-7 many NA TRBV5-1 CASSLPGLGDEQYF TGCGCCAGCAGCCTTCCGGGTTTAGGCGACGAGCAGTACTTC
TRBJ2-1 NA TRBD1 TRBV5-4 CASSPGQGRGNEQFF TGTGCCAGCAGTCCCGGACAGGGTCGGGGGAATGAGCAGTTCTTC
TRBJ1-5 few TRBD1 TRBV4-1 CASSQAWDSEGRQPQHF TGCGCCAGCAGCCAAGCCTGGGACAGTGAAGGGCGTCAGCCCCAGCATTTT
TRBJ2-1 few TRBD2 TRBV20-1 CSARDASGKVNPYNEQFF TGCAGTGCTAGAGATGCTAGCGGGAAGGTCAATCCTTACAATGAGCAGTTCTTC
TRBJ1-1 many TRBD1 TRBV2 CASSVTGTNTEAFF TGTGCCAGCAGTGTGACAGGGACGAACACTGAAGCTTTCTTT
TRBJ2-7 NA NA TRBV7-9 CASSVEAEPYERYF TGTGCCAGCAGCGTAGAAGCGGAGCCTTACGAGCGGTACTTC
TRBJ2-2 few TRBD1 TRBV9 CASSVQGVRYTGELFF TGTGCCAGCAGCGTACAGGGGGTCAGGTACACCGGGGAGCTGTTTTTT
TRBJ2-1 few TRBD2 TRBV27 CASTDSGRSYNEQFF TGTGCCAGCACCGATAGCGGGCGCTCCTACAATGAGCAGTTCTTC
TRBJ1-2 NA NA TRBV5-6 CASSFRTPSGYTF TGTGCCAGCAGCTTTCGTACCCCATCTGGCTACACCTTC
TRBJ2-7 NA TRBD2 TRBV7-9 CASSGSGRASSYEQYF TGTGCCAGCAGCGGTAGCGGGAGGGCCTCCTCCTACGAGCAGTACTTC
TRBJ2-4 NA NA TRBV15 CATSRVQGSKNIQYF TGTGCCACCAGCAGAGTTCAGGGCAGCAAAAACATTCAGTACTTC
TRBJ2-3 many TRBD2 TRBV12-3/TRBV12-4 CASSFSGYADTQYF TGTGCCAGCAGTTTTAGCGGGTACGCAGATACGCAGTATTTT
TRBJ2-7 NA NA TRBV25-1 CASSWDAVDEQYF TGTGCCAGCAGTTGGGACGCGGTGGACGAGCAGTACTTC
TRBJ2-1 few TRBD2 TRBV29-1 CSVPFGRGDNEQFF TGCAGCGTTCCATTCGGGAGGGGTGACAATGAGCAGTTCTTC
TRBJ2-5 many TRBD1 TRBV11-2 CASSLGSTGSYQETQYF TGTGCCAGCAGCTTAGGGTCGACAGGGTCGTACCAAGAGACCCAGTACTTC
TRBJ2-3 once NA TRBV15 CATSRDRGVPDTQYF TGTGCCACCAGCAGAGATCGTGGGGTCCCAGATACGCAGTATTTT
TRBJ2-4 many TRBD1 TRBV28 CASSLFWTGGVGNIQYF TGTGCCAGCAGTTTGTTTTGGACAGGGGGCGTCGGAAACATTCAGTACTTC
TRBJ2-3 many NA TRBV10-2 CAITQGGVVRDTQYF TGCGCCATTACCCAGGGAGGAGTAGTAAGAGATACGCAGTATTTT
TRBJ2-1 few NA TRBV5-1 CASSQYLQGTYNEQFF TGCGCCAGCAGCCAATATCTCCAGGGGACCTACAATGAGCAGTTCTTC
TRBJ2-7 NA TRBD2 TRBV12-3/TRBV12-4 CASSGTSGRANSGEQYF TGTGCCAGCAGTGGGACTAGCGGGAGGGCCAATTCAGGCGAGCAGTACTTC
TRBJ2-5 few TRBD2 TRBV20-1 CSARDLLAGGPVGETQYF TGCAGTGCTAGAGATCTACTAGCGGGAGGGCCGGTAGGAGAGACCCAGTACTTC
TRBJ2-7 many NA TRBV28 CASSRLHSYEQYF TGTGCCAGCAGTCGACTTCACTCCTACGAGCAGTACTTC
TRBJ2-7 many TRBD2 TRBV2 CASSGEGSHSYEQYF TGTGCCAGCAGTGGGGAGGGATCCCACTCCTACGAGCAGTACTTC
TRBJ2-5 few NA TRBV20-1 CSARAVETQYF TGCAGTGCTCGCGCCGTGGAGACCCAGTACTTC
TRBJ2-7 many TRBD2 TRBV20-1 CSARSTTGGYEQYF TGCAGTGCTAGATCTACAACGGGAGGCTACGAGCAGTACTTC
TRBJ1-2 few TRBD1 TRBV5-5 CASSLLDRVRGYTF TGTGCCAGCAGCCTCTTGGACAGGGTCAGAGGCTACACCTTC
TRBJ1-6 many TRBD1 TRBV7-2 CASSLGGTGGVPLHF TGTGCCAGCAGCTTAGGAGGGACAGGGGGTGTACCCCTCCACTTT
TRBJ1-2 many NA TRBV18 CASSITGIGGYTF TGTGCCAGCTCAATCACAGGGATTGGTGGCTACACCTTC
TRBJ2-3 NA TRBD2 TRBV20-1 CSARVTSGSTDTQYF TGCAGTGCTAGAGTAACTAGCGGGAGCACAGATACGCAGTATTTT
TRBJ2-7 many NA TRBV6-1 CASSVDNYYEQYF TGTGCCAGCAGTGTTGATAATTACTACGAGCAGTACTTC
TRBJ2-3 NA NA TRBV27 CASTTTGDTDAQYF TGTGCCAGCACAACGACTGGGGACACAGATGCGCAGTATTTT
TRBJ1-1 many NA TRBV28 CASARLDNTEAFF TGTGCCAGCGCTAGGTTGGACAACACTGAAGCTTTCTTT
TRBJ1-1 many NA TRBV11-2 CASSPGPYTEAFF TGTGCCAGCAGCCCAGGCCCTTACACTGAAGCTTTCTTT
TRBJ2-2 NA TRBD2 TRBV6-6 CASSYRVGTTFSNTGELFF TGTGCCAGCAGTTACCGGGTCGGGACTACCTTTTCGAACACCGGGGAGCTGTTTTTT
TRBJ2-1 few TRBD2 TRBV6-5 CASSYRGLAETIGPYNEQFF TGTGCCAGCAGTTACCGGGGACTAGCGGAAACAATAGGCCCCTACAATGAGCAGTTCTTC
TRBJ1-6 few NA TRBV15 CATSSRTAPNNSPLHF TGTGCCACCAGCAGCAGGACAGCGCCCAATAATTCACCCCTCCACTTT
TRBJ1-4 many NA TRBV18 CASSPRGQTNEKLFF TGTGCCAGCTCCCCAAGAGGACAGACGAATGAAAAACTGTTTTTT
TRBJ1-5 many TRBD1 TRBV28 CASSLARGLNQPQHF TGTGCCAGCAGTTTAGCCAGGGGGCTAAATCAGCCCCAGCATTTT
TRBJ1-4 few TRBD1 TRBV6-1 CASGTGGGIFGYDEKLFF TGTGCCAGCGGAACAGGGGGCGGAATTTTTGGGTATGATGAAAAACTGTTTTTT
TRBJ2-7 many NA TRBV12-3/TRBV12-4 CASSLGNSYEQYF TGTGCCAGCAGCCTAGGGAACTCCTACGAGCAGTACTTC
TRBJ2-1 many NA TRBV7-9 CASSRTPGHHNEQFF TGTGCCAGCAGCCGTACCCCGGGCCACCACAATGAGCAGTTCTTC
TRBJ2-1 many NA TRBV30 CALEALGPYNEQFF TGTGCCTTAGAAGCCCTGGGCCCCTACAATGAGCAGTTCTTC
TRBJ2-1 few TRBD1 TRBV5-1 CASGQDREYNEQFF TGCGCCAGCGGACAAGACAGGGAATACAATGAGCAGTTCTTC
TRBJ1-6 few NA TRBV6-1 CASSLGTAYNSPLHF TGTGCCAGCAGCCTCGGGACGGCCTATAATTCACCCCTCCACTTT
TRBJ2-3 many TRBD2 TRBV28 CASSPLYSGKGGDTQYF TGTGCCAGCAGTCCCCTATATAGCGGGAAAGGTGGAGATACGCAGTATTTT
TRBJ2-4 NA NA TRBV24-1 CATSDPRDIQYF TGTGCCACCAGTGACCCGCGGGATATTCAGTACTTC
TRBJ2-5 many NA TRBV10-3 CAIKGLQETQYF TGTGCCATCAAAGGGCTACAAGAGACCCAGTACTTC